This is a list of T cell receptor beta chains from one sample in a study of molecular identifiers for immune sequencing clone quantification. MiXCR was run by TCRdb on the PCR reads, yielding one entry per CDR3 protein. Of about 300,000 distinct CDR3 sequences in the sample, around a fifth were seen once. Sequencing input: naive CD8+ T cells from blood, with Jurkat cell RNA spiked in. The receptors were gathered from a human donor in good health. Some libraries in this study had Jurkat cell RNA spiked in. Each CDR3 is given with its conserved first and last residue. The order of the fields is CDR3 length, D gene, J gene, V gene, clone size, CDR3 DNA, CDR3 protein. The D gene is left open where the match is weak. For some rows the clone size is stated as once, few or many, or as a class when expanded; others skip it.

cdr3_length: 15; d_call: .; j_call: TRBJ2-6; v_call: TRBV12-5; clone_size: many; cdr3_nt: TGTGCTAGTGGTTTGGTATTAGGAAGGGCCAACGTCCTGACTTTC; cdr3_aa: CASGLVLGRANVLTF
cdr3_length: 14; d_call: .; j_call: TRBJ2-3; v_call: TRBV4-1; clone_size: many; cdr3_nt: TGCGCCAGCAGCCAACCGGTAGCGGCGAATACGCAGTATTTT; cdr3_aa: CASSQPVAANTQYF
cdr3_length: 15; d_call: .; j_call: TRBJ2-2; v_call: TRBV5-1; clone_size: many; cdr3_nt: TGCGCCAGCACCACCCAGGACAGGAACACCGGGGAGCTGTTTTTT; cdr3_aa: CASTTQDRNTGELFF
cdr3_length: 13; d_call: .; j_call: TRBJ2-5; v_call: TRBV6-5; clone_size: many; cdr3_nt: TGTGCCAGCAGTTACTTAAGGGCTGAGACCCAGTACTTC; cdr3_aa: CASSYLRAETQYF
cdr3_length: 15; d_call: TRBD2; j_call: TRBJ2-1; v_call: TRBV27; clone_size: .; cdr3_nt: TGTGCCAGCAGTTTAAATAGCGGGGGCCTTGTTGAGCAGTTCTTC; cdr3_aa: CASSLNSGGLVEQFF
cdr3_length: 15; d_call: .; j_call: TRBJ2-5; v_call: TRBV7-8; clone_size: few; cdr3_nt: TGTGCCAGCAGCCCCGATTCCTGGACAGAAGAGACCCAGTACTTC; cdr3_aa: CASSPDSWTEETQYF
cdr3_length: 14; d_call: .; j_call: TRBJ1-1; v_call: TRBV30; clone_size: .; cdr3_nt: TGTGCCTGGAATGATGGGAGAGGCTGCACTGAAGCTTTCTTT; cdr3_aa: CAWNDGRGCTEAFF
cdr3_length: 16; d_call: TRBD1; j_call: TRBJ2-7; v_call: TRBV4-3; clone_size: few; cdr3_nt: TGCGCCAGCAGCCAAGGCCGTGGACAGGCAGGTCACGAGCAGTACTTC; cdr3_aa: CASSQGRGQAGHEQYF
cdr3_length: 13; d_call: .; j_call: TRBJ1-5; v_call: TRBV2; clone_size: many; cdr3_nt: TGTGCCAGCAGTGAGCCAGGGAACCAGCCCCAGCATTTT; cdr3_aa: CASSEPGNQPQHF
cdr3_length: 19; d_call: .; j_call: TRBJ2-1; v_call: TRBV7-2; clone_size: many; cdr3_nt: TGTGCCAGCAGCTTACTCCCCGGCTCCCGTAATGTCCCCTACAATGAGCAGTTCTTC; cdr3_aa: CASSLLPGSRNVPYNEQFF
cdr3_length: 16; d_call: .; j_call: TRBJ2-7; v_call: TRBV4-2; clone_size: .; cdr3_nt: TGTGCCAGCAGCCCTCGTATAGCGGAAAACTCCTACGAGCAGTACTTC; cdr3_aa: CASSPRIAENSYEQYF
cdr3_length: 14; d_call: .; j_call: TRBJ2-3; v_call: TRBV20-1; clone_size: .; cdr3_nt: TGCAGTGCTAGTTGGGACCTGGACGCCTATACGCAGTATTTT; cdr3_aa: CSASWDLDAYTQYF
cdr3_length: 20; d_call: TRBD1; j_call: TRBJ2-3; v_call: TRBV27; clone_size: .; cdr3_nt: TGTGCCAGCAGTTTATCGGTGGGGGAGGACAGGGGGACTAGCACAGATACGCAGTATTTT; cdr3_aa: CASSLSVGEDRGTSTDTQYF
cdr3_length: 14; d_call: .; j_call: TRBJ2-5; v_call: TRBV7-9; clone_size: .; cdr3_nt: TGTGCCAGCAGCCCCCCCTTAGCCCAAGAGATCCAGTACTTC; cdr3_aa: CASSPPLAQEIQYF
cdr3_length: 15; d_call: TRBD1; j_call: TRBJ2-7; v_call: TRBV4-2; clone_size: .; cdr3_nt: TGTGCCAGCAGTCCCAGATTGGGACAGCGCTACGAGCAGTACTTC; cdr3_aa: CASSPRLGQRYEQYF
cdr3_length: 17; d_call: TRBD1; j_call: TRBJ2-1; v_call: TRBV4-3; clone_size: many; cdr3_nt: TGCGCCAGCAGCCAAGATGAAGGGACAGGGCACTACAATGAGCAGTTCTTC; cdr3_aa: CASSQDEGTGHYNEQFF
cdr3_length: 14; d_call: .; j_call: TRBJ2-7; v_call: TRBV5-1; clone_size: many; cdr3_nt: TGCGCCAGCAGTTTATGGGACTCGATTTACGAGCAGTACTTC; cdr3_aa: CASSLWDSIYEQYF
cdr3_length: 13; d_call: TRBD1; j_call: TRBJ1-1; v_call: TRBV4-1; clone_size: many; cdr3_nt: TGCGCCAGCAGCCGGACAGGGGCCGTTGAAGCTTTCTTT; cdr3_aa: CASSRTGAVEAFF
cdr3_length: 15; d_call: TRBD2; j_call: TRBJ2-7; v_call: TRBV4-3; clone_size: many; cdr3_nt: TGCGCCAGCAGCCGAAGACTAGCGGTCGCCTACGAGCAGTACTTC; cdr3_aa: CASSRRLAVAYEQYF
cdr3_length: 15; d_call: TRBD1; j_call: TRBJ1-4; v_call: TRBV6-6; clone_size: many; cdr3_nt: TGTGCCAGCAGTTACACAGGGGGCTCTAATGAAAAACTGTTTTTT; cdr3_aa: CASSYTGGSNEKLFF
cdr3_length: 14; d_call: .; j_call: TRBJ2-7; v_call: TRBV5-6; clone_size: many; cdr3_nt: TGTGCCAGCAGCCCGGTCAGAGGGACCTACGAGCAGTACTTC; cdr3_aa: CASSPVRGTYEQYF
cdr3_length: 15; d_call: TRBD1; j_call: TRBJ2-3; v_call: TRBV6-6; clone_size: many; cdr3_nt: TGTGCCAGCTATAAACCGGGACAGGGTCCCGATACGCAGTATTTT; cdr3_aa: CASYKPGQGPDTQYF
cdr3_length: 14; d_call: .; j_call: TRBJ2-3; v_call: TRBV10-3; clone_size: .; cdr3_nt: TGTGCCACCCGTCGGCTAGGGCCGGACTATACGCAGTATTTT; cdr3_aa: CATRRLGPDYTQYF
cdr3_length: 13; d_call: .; j_call: TRBJ2-2; v_call: TRBV27; clone_size: many; cdr3_nt: TGTGCCAGCAGTCCCGGGACACCCGGGGAGCTGTTTTTT; cdr3_aa: CASSPGTPGELFF
cdr3_length: 18; d_call: TRBD2; j_call: TRBJ2-3; v_call: TRBV29-1; clone_size: many; cdr3_nt: TGCAGCGTTGAACTTTATCCCGGAGTAGCGGGGGGCACAGATACGCAGTATTTT; cdr3_aa: CSVELYPGVAGGTDTQYF
cdr3_length: 15; d_call: .; j_call: TRBJ1-5; v_call: TRBV27; clone_size: many; cdr3_nt: TGTGCCAGCAGTTTATTGTCAGGGGACAATCAGCCCCAGCATTTT; cdr3_aa: CASSLLSGDNQPQHF
cdr3_length: 10; d_call: .; j_call: TRBJ2-2; v_call: TRBV30; clone_size: .; cdr3_nt: TGTGCCTGGAGTGAAGGGGAGCTGTTTTTT; cdr3_aa: CAWSEGELFF
cdr3_length: 12; d_call: .; j_call: TRBJ2-1; v_call: TRBV7-9; clone_size: .; cdr3_nt: TGTGCCAGCAGCTTACAGAGCTACGAGCAGTTCTTC; cdr3_aa: CASSLQSYEQFF
cdr3_length: 11; d_call: .; j_call: TRBJ1-2; v_call: TRBV27; clone_size: few; cdr3_nt: TGTGCCAGCAGTTTGCCATATGGCTACACCTTC; cdr3_aa: CASSLPYGYTF
cdr3_length: 16; d_call: .; j_call: TRBJ2-7; v_call: TRBV7-9; clone_size: many; cdr3_nt: TGTGCCAGCACCCCACCCGTAGCGGAAAGCTCCTACGAGCAGTACTTC; cdr3_aa: CASTPPVAESSYEQYF
cdr3_length: 13; d_call: .; j_call: TRBJ1-5; v_call: TRBV19; clone_size: many; cdr3_nt: TGTGCCAGTAGTGGAGGCAACGGAGGTCCCCAGCATTTT; cdr3_aa: CASSGGNGGPQHF
cdr3_length: 15; d_call: .; j_call: TRBJ2-7; v_call: TRBV3-1; clone_size: .; cdr3_nt: TGTGCCAGCAGCCAAGTTCTTGGACTAAACTACGAGCAGTACTTC; cdr3_aa: CASSQVLGLNYEQYF
cdr3_length: 14; d_call: .; j_call: TRBJ1-1; v_call: TRBV11-2; clone_size: few; cdr3_nt: TGTGCCAGCAGCTTAGAGGTCTGGGGCACTGAAGCTTTCTTT; cdr3_aa: CASSLEVWGTEAFF
cdr3_length: 16; d_call: TRBD2; j_call: TRBJ2-7; v_call: TRBV7-9; clone_size: many; cdr3_nt: TGTGCCAGCAGCTCCCTAGCGGGGGCCAGCTCCTACGAGCAGTACTTC; cdr3_aa: CASSSLAGASSYEQYF
cdr3_length: 12; d_call: .; j_call: TRBJ2-5; v_call: TRBV5-6; clone_size: many; cdr3_nt: TGTGCCAGCAGCTTGTTGGGGGAGACCCAGTACTTC; cdr3_aa: CASSLLGETQYF
cdr3_length: 14; d_call: TRBD2; j_call: TRBJ2-5; v_call: TRBV10-3; clone_size: .; cdr3_nt: TGTGCCATCAGTGAGGGTAGCGGGGGAGGGACCCAGTACTTC; cdr3_aa: CAISEGSGGGTQYF